The 27 T cell receptor beta chains in this list originate from one sample, sequenced in a study of neurological immune-mediated disorders. MiXCR, applied by TCRdb to the 5' RACE reads, yields one record per CDR3 protein. This sample carries approximately 50,000 distinct CDR3 sequences, about 5.8% of them seen once, and the ten largest clones take over 1.2%. Sequenced sample: CD4+ T cells from blood. Every receptor here comes from a woman between 18 and 29 years old with multiple sclerosis.

This clonotype was seen ten or more times. This chain connects TRBV4-3 to TRBJ2-1; possible D gene TRBD1, 5 bases. V shed 0 bases and J shed 12 bases, with 15 bases lying between them. In germline, CDR1 is LGHNA, CDR2 YSLEER. This CDR3 is built from 14 residues. The CDR3 loop is CASSQDLTVDWQFF. The CDR3 nucleotides read TGCGCCAGCAGCCAAGACCTGACAGTCGATTGGCAGTTCTTC.

This clonotype was counted ten times or more. CDR3: CASSVGRGAGRDTQYF. In DNA form, the CDR3 reads TGTGCCAGCAGCGTAGGTCGCGGGGCAGGCAGAGATACGCAGTATTTT. J is TRBJ2-3 and V is TRBV9, with TRBD2 as a possible D gene (6 bases). This CDR3 region has 16 residues. Per germline, CDR1 SGDLS and CDR2 YYNGEE. V was clipped by 0 bases and J by 5 bases, with 16 bases between them.

This clonotype was counted many times. The chain recombines TRBV10-3 with TRBJ2-1; D tentatively reads TRBD1 or TRBD2 (5 bases each). V was cut by 0 bases and J by 3 bases, with 9 bases left in between. Germline V gene sequence: CDR1 ENHRY, CDR2 SYGVKD. The CDR3 runs 15 residues. Here the CDR3 reads CAISESWGIYNEQFF. Written as DNA, the CDR3 is TGTGCCATCAGTGAGTCATGGGGGATCTACAATGAGCAGTTCTTC.

This clonotype was counted ten times or more. The CDR3 nucleotides read TGTGCCAGCAGTCTTCGGGGGGGGTCCGAGACCCAGTACTTC. Residues: CASSLRGGSETQYF. This chain links TRBV12-3 or TRBV12-4 with TRBJ2-5, with TRBD2 identical over 8 bases. CDR3 length: 14 amino acids. V lost 5 bases and J lost 5; bases outside the gene matches: 7.

This clonotype was found many times. The V call is TRBV5-1, the J call TRBJ2-2, with TRBD2 matching over 7 bases. With 4 bases clipped from V and 2 bases from J, the junction kept 11 bases outside the gene matches. Germline CDR1 reads SGHRS; CDR2 reads YFSETQ. CDR3 length: 17 residues. This chain's CDR3 is CASSPSIRGENTGELFF. The CDR3 nucleotides are TGCGCCAGCAGCCCGTCAATCCGGGGGGAAAACACCGGGGAGCTGTTTTTT.

This clonotype has at least ten counts. V gene TRBV4-3 combines with J gene TRBJ2-6, with D perhaps TRBD1 (6 bases). The V end lost 6 bases, the J end lost 0 bases, and 9 bases lay between the germline ends. Germline CDR1 reads LGHNA; CDR2 reads YSLEER. This CDR3 is 15 amino acids long. The CDR3 DNA reads as TGCGCCAGCAGGTTGGACAGCTCTGGGGCCAACGTCCTGACTTTC. Encoded protein: CASRLDSSGANVLTF.

This clonotype was detected many times. This chain's CDR3 is CSAPHRGGGSYGYTF. DNA for the CDR3: TGCAGTGCGCCCCACAGGGGGGGGGGATCTTATGGCTACACCTTC. This chain uses TRBV20-1 with TRBJ1-2; 8 nucleotides align to TRBD1. Germline V gene lookup returns CDR1 DFQATT and CDR2 SNEGSKA (reference sequence). This CDR3 has 15 residues. Unmatched junction bases numbered 14, after V lost 6 bases and J lost 5 bases.

The table lists this clonotype with many counts. The chain employs TRBV28 and TRBJ1-2, with TRBD1 identical over 8 bases. Looked up from germline, CDR1 is MDHEN and CDR2 is SYDVKM. The junction had 31 bases not matched to a gene; V was cut back by 5 bases and J by 8 bases. The CDR3 covers 21 residues. The CDR3 coding sequence is TGTGCCAGCAGTCCGACCACTTTAGGACAGGGAGGTAGGCCCTTTAGGGGCGGCTACACCTTC. Translated: CASSPTTLGQGGRPFRGGYTF.

In its sample, this clonotype was seen many times. The CDR3 DNA follows: TGTGCCAGCAGCTACGGCCGGATGTATGGCTACACCTTC. Protein sequence: CASSYGRMYGYTF. This sequence joins TRBV7-2 and TRBJ1-2, with D unresolved. The CDR3 has 13 residues. Trimming left V 4 bases short and J 5 bases short, with 11 bases between. Germline loops: CDR1 SGHTA, CDR2 FQGNSA.

Many counts were recorded for this clonotype. This sequence joins TRBV7-9 and TRBJ2-3; D is perhaps TRBD1 (5 bases). From germline, CDR1 is SEHNR and CDR2 FQNEAQ (reference sequence). V was cut by 3 bases and J by 4 bases, with 11 bases left in between. The CDR3 sequence is 14 residues long. The CDR3 coding sequence is TGTGCCAGCAGCTTGGGAACAGGTGCAGATACGCAGTATTTT. Translated: CASSLGTGADTQYF. The variable domain in full, with the rest retrieved from reference TRBV7-9 and TRBJ2-3, is DTGVSQNPRHKITKRGQNVTFRCDPISEHNRLYWYRQTLGQGPEFLTYFQNEAQLEKSRLLSDRFSAERPKGSFSTLEIQRTEQGDSAMYLCASSLGTGADTQYFGPGTRLTVL.

The rearrangement links TRBV19 to TRBJ2-3, with D possibly being TRBD1 or TRBD2 (5 bases each). The V end was cut by 3 bases, the J end by 4 bases, with 17 bases between. Germline values: CDR1 LNHDA, CDR2 SQIVND (reference sequence). CDR3 length equals 16 residues. CDR3 bases: TGTGCCAGTAGTATCAGGGACCGTCCCCTCGCAGATACGCAGTATTTT. It specifies CASSIRDRPLADTQYF.

There are many counts of this clonotype. The genes are TRBV10-3 and TRBJ1-6, with 7 bases lining up with TRBD1. V lost 3 bases and J lost 5; bases outside the gene matches: 1. There are 14 residues in the CDR3. The V gene's germline CDR1 is ENHRY and CDR2 SYGVKD. The DNA of the CDR3 is TGTGCCATCAGTGAAGGGACAGATAATTCACCCCTCCACTTT. Translation gives CAISEGTDNSPLHF.

This clonotype showed up many times. V gene TRBV29-1 combines with J gene TRBJ2-2; D might be TRBD1 (5 bases). Trimming removed 7 bases at V and 7 bases at J, with 19 bases between. The V gene's germline CDR1 is SQVTM and CDR2 ANQGSEA. This CDR3 comprises 14 residues. Here the CDR3 DNA reads TGCAGCGCGGATTCAGGGTCTGGCCTCGGGGAGCTGTTTTTT. It codes for CSADSGSGLGELFF.

This clonotype came up many times. The chain recombines TRBV7-9 with TRBJ2-7; D possibly corresponds to TRBD1 (5 bases). There are 14 residues in the CDR3. Germline CDR1 and CDR2: SEHNR and FQNEAQ (reference sequence). V was shortened by 1 base and J by 6 bases, with 13 bases between the two germline ends. CDR3 nucleotides: TGTGCCAGCAGCTTAGGGAGCAGGGTGGGCGAGCAGTACTTC. This encodes CASSLGSRVGEQYF.

In this sample, this clonotype turned up a few times. V is TRBV19 and J is TRBJ2-1, with 10 bases identical to TRBD2. The CDR3 contains 16 residues. Unmatched junction bases numbered 3, after V lost 4 bases and J lost 0 bases. CDR1 LNHDA and CDR2 SQIVND come from the germline V gene (reference sequence). The CDR3 DNA reads as TGTGCCAGTAGTAAAGCGGGAGGGAGCTCCTACAATGAGCAGTTCTTC. This gives the protein CASSKAGGSSYNEQFF.

Ten or more counts support this clonotype. The rearrangement uses TRBV20-1 and TRBJ2-5; D is ambiguous. The length of the CDR3 is 13 residues. Looked up from germline, CDR1 is DFQATT and CDR2 is SNEGSKA (reference sequence). V was pared by 0 bases and J by 1 base, with 6 bases between. CDR3 in amino acids: CSARETFQETQYF. CDR3 coding DNA: TGCAGTGCTAGAGAGACCTTCCAAGAGACCCAGTACTTC.

This clonotype was detected many times. The DNA of the CDR3 is TGTGCCAGCAGTTACGTACGAGGGGGACTCTACAATGAGCAGTTCTTC. Translation: CASSYVRGGLYNEQFF. V gene TRBV6-5 combines with J gene TRBJ2-1; D may be TRBD1 or TRBD2 (6 bases each). Germline V gene data show CDR1 as MNHEY and CDR2 as SVGAGI. The CDR3 sequence is 16 residues long. The V gene lost 2 bases and the J gene lost 3 bases, with 14 bases spanning the gap.

This rearrangement joins TRBV19 to TRBJ2-2; D is ambiguous. V was pared by 2 bases and J by 5 bases, with 9 bases between. The CDR3 totals 14 residues. Germline lookup yields CDR1 LNHDA and CDR2 SQIVND (reference sequence). CDR3 DNA: TGTGCCAGTAGTATAAAGATAGGGACCGGGGAGCTGTTTTTT. It translates to CASSIKIGTGELFF.

This clonotype has ten or more counts. V is TRBV24-1 and J is TRBJ2-7; no firm D call. The germline V gene encodes CDR1 KGHDR and CDR2 SFDVKD. The CDR3 runs 15 residues. V was pared by 2 bases and J by 0 bases, with 10 bases between. The chain's CDR3 is CATSDSEGSSYEQYV. The CDR3, as DNA: TGTGCCACCAGTGATTCGGAAGGCAGCTCCTACGAGCAGTACGTC.

This clonotype was detected many times. The rearrangement links TRBV6-2 or TRBV6-3 to TRBJ2-1; unclear D gene. This CDR3 is built from 15 residues. Germline V gives CDR1 MNHEY, CDR2 SVGEGT. Trimming pared 4 bases from V and 6 bases from J, leaving 16 bases between. CDR3 loop: CASSSRLHAGNEQFF. The CDR3 coding sequence is TGTGCCAGCAGTTCAAGATTGCACGCTGGCAATGAGCAGTTCTTC.

There are many counts of this clonotype. The rearrangement uses TRBV7-2 and TRBJ1-1; 8 bases line up with TRBD1. Germline loops: CDR1 SGHTA, CDR2 FQGNSA. Unmatched junction bases numbered 8, after V lost 5 bases and J lost 9 bases. The CDR3 consists of 13 residues. The CDR3 sequence: CASSATRGQKAFF. The CDR3 nucleotides are TGTGCCAGCAGCGCAACCAGGGGGCAGAAAGCTTTCTTT.

This clonotype was recorded at least ten times. The chain links TRBV27 to TRBJ1-1, with 8 bases fitting TRBD1. This CDR3 spans 16 amino acids. The germline V gene has CDR1 MNHEY and CDR2 SMNVEV (reference sequence). Trimming cost V 5 bases and J 1 base; bases outside gene matches: 9. CDR3: CASSDAPGTGNTEAFF. CDR3 in DNA: TGTGCCAGCAGTGACGCGCCCGGGACAGGGAACACTGAAGCTTTCTTT.

In this sample, this clonotype turned up many times. This chain uses TRBV7-2 with TRBJ2-5; 7 nucleotides line up with TRBD1. Germline-derived CDR1 and CDR2 are SGHTA and FQGNSA. The CDR3 contains 13 residues. J gave up 5 bases and V 5 bases, and 5 bases lay outside the gene matches. CDR3 amino acids: CASSPTGTETQYF. In DNA form, the CDR3 reads TGTGCCAGCAGCCCGACAGGGACGGAGACCCAGTACTTC.

This clonotype has ten or more counts. The V call is TRBV9, the J call TRBJ1-3, with D hard to call. V was trimmed by 4 bases and J by 0 bases, leaving 8 bases between them. Germline V gives CDR1 SGDLS, CDR2 YYNGEE. The CDR3 totals 14 residues. The CDR3: CASSPAFSGNTIYF. CDR3 coding DNA: TGTGCCAGCAGCCCTGCATTCTCTGGAAACACCATATATTTT.

This clonotype was counted at least ten times. The chain combines TRBV10-3 with TRBJ2-7, with TRBD2 identical over 8 bases. The CDR3 runs to 16 residues. Germline V gene lookup returns CDR1 ENHRY and CDR2 SYGVKD. The V gene end was trimmed by 1 base and the J gene end by 2 bases; junction bases not matched to a gene: 7. DNA for the CDR3: TGTGCCATCAGTGAGTTGAATAGCGGGGTCCCCTACGAGCAGTACTTC. This gives the protein CAISELNSGVPYEQYF.

The gene calls are TRBV6-5 and TRBJ2-2; 9 bases line up with TRBD1. The ends lost 2 bases at V and 3 bases at J; junction bases unmatched: 7. This CDR3 contains 17 residues. Germline CDR1 reads MNHEY; CDR2 reads SVGAGI. In DNA form, the CDR3 reads TGTGCCAGCAGTTACAGGGGGGACAGGGCCCACACCGGGGAGCTGTTTTTT. It codes for CASSYRGDRAHTGELFF.

This clonotype was detected many times. The rearrangement links TRBV29-1 to TRBJ2-5; D is uncertain. The germline V gene encodes CDR1 SQVTM and CDR2 ANQGSEA. The length of the CDR3 is 15 residues. Trimming removed 6 bases from V and 2 bases from J, with 19 bases in between. The CDR3 is CSVYGLRQRQETQYF. In DNA, the CDR3 is TGCAGCGTCTACGGGCTGAGACAAAGGCAAGAGACCCAGTACTTC.